This TCR beta chain was recovered during a study of cytomegalovirus exposure and HLA in healthy donors (dated by TCRdb to 2015 to 2018). Broadly, across the study: An earlier analysis of about 560 of the donors reported about 280 Gb of sequence data and roughly 120 million unique TCR beta sequences obtained from around 180 million T cells. Donor age, sex, ethnicity and CMV serostatus were compiled together with the repertoire data. Typing coverage varied by locus: about 620-630 donors for A, B, C, DRB1 and DQB1; roughly 510 for DQA1; 600 to 610 for DPA1; 450 to 480 for DPB1. Rather than drawing on any new phenotypic data, the later analysis identified candidate immune exposures from TCR beta sequences and the way those sequences occurred across donors. An earlier analysis of 500 to 750 of the donors applied high-throughput TCR beta sequencing to assess whether each TCR beta V gene segment acted as functional or pseudogenic. All discovery cohort repertoires had been generated on a single sequencing platform. Because of strong linkage in the cohort, a handful of DR-DQ haplotypes were treated as single units for association and clustering. The study aimed to test whether cataloging public T cell receptors could reveal signatures of past pathogen exposure. About 280 gigabases of sequencing data and 70 million to 100 million unique TCR sequences made up an early release that covered approximately 650 HLA-typed donors. Of the roughly 410 genotyped donors, approximately 81% were placed in the genetic ancestry cluster associated with self-reported Caucasian donors. Using immunosequencing, the study profiled T cell repertoires from around 680 subjects and related those repertoires to cytomegalovirus serostatus. To predict cytomegalovirus infection status, the study combined high-throughput TCR immunosequencing, statistical association of individual TCRs with disease status, and machine learning. Among 350 to 400 genotyped donors of the cohort, an average of around 240,000 unique TCR beta nucleotide sequences were sequenced per donor, roughly a sixth of them non-productive. HLA typing included class I and class II loci at four-digit resolution. To study patterns of TCR occurrence, a later analysis re-analyzed previously published TCR beta repertoires from 650 to 750 donors and added high-resolution HLA genotyping. A later genetic analysis used genome-wide SNP genotypes for about 65% of the roughly 700 donors, treating that subset as a discovery cohort. Besides the first cohort of 666 subjects, a separate validation cohort made up of about 120 different subjects was used. Results and caveats for the whole study, not just this receptor: Because counts were too low, roughly 16 rarely observed V segments, including chromosome 9 orphons, were excluded from the earlier analysis of some 590 of the donors. Correlated functional status among segregating V segments might be attributable to linkage disequilibrium, but an unknown experimental factor could not be ruled out. In vitro tests confirmed that three of the cytomegalovirus-associated TCR beta chains recognize cytomegalovirus antigens. Because the 87-base-pair reads could not distinguish some IMGT-functional V segments, including TRBV6-2 and TRBV6-3, those segments were excluded. The sequencing pipeline was judged likely to have produced a cluster of highly shared sequence variants as a technical artifact. A total of 150 to 200 TCR beta chains were listed by the study as associated with cytomegalovirus. In an earlier analysis of some 550 of the donors, most TCR beta V segments were observed in productive rearrangements about 90% or about 30% of the time, broadly matching IMGT annotations. Strong co-occurrence of HLA alleles, especially DR and DQ, made assigning TCR associations to individual alleles difficult. Most TCR sequences were seen in very few donors, while some public TCRs were found in many individuals. According to the authors, the approach could potentially be generalized to other disease states and immunological phenotypes. An association between a missense DCLRE1C variant and V-gene and J-gene trimming of TCR beta chains was found in a later genetic analysis and replicated in an independent cohort. In a later analysis, over 15,000 TCR beta sequences were associated with specific HLA alleles at a false discovery rate of 0.05. The only immune exposure information available for the cohort was CMV serostatus. A later analysis found that HLA-associated TCR beta chains were more clonally expanded and had lower generation probabilities than equally common non-associated chains. The classifier was reported to diagnose cytomegalovirus status with high specificity and sensitivity in both the original cohort and the validation cohort. A further reported finding was that TCR beta sequences accurately predicted the HLA-A and HLA-B alleles for most subjects in the first cohort. In this cohort, only TCR beta chains were sequenced, and detectable features were limited by the absence of alpha or paired-chain data. According to a later genetic analysis, donors in an Asian-associated ancestry cluster had fewer N-insertions in productive TCRs than the roughly 660-donor mean. According to a later analysis, TCR association rates differed among HLA loci, with DRB1 alleles showing the most associated TCRs and HLA-C alleles showing the fewest. Sequencing depth was assumed to be roughly uniform across donors in the presence/absence analyses, though that assumption may not hold. Several of the top co-occurrence clusters appeared to be linked to parvovirus B19, influenza, CMV and Epstein-Barr virus, according to a later analysis. Because HLA typing was unavailable for some donors at each locus, only the typed subset was used in association tests. Most CMV-associated TCR beta chains appeared to be HLA-restricted in a later analysis, and the HLA associations seemed to be driven largely by CMV exposure.

Library creation used the immunoSEQ multiplex PCR assay. For the multiplex PCR, a mixture combining 60 forward primers for TCR Vbeta segments and 13 reverse primers for TCR Jbeta segments was used. A multiplex PCR assay on genomic DNA amplified the CDR3 region of rearranged TCR beta genes. The amplified TCR beta libraries were sequenced on the Illumina HiSeq System as 87-base-pair reads. The authors' analysis ran thus. A later analysis counted approximately 76 million unique TCR beta chains across the roughly 700 repertoires, and 9 million to 14 million of these chains were shared by at least two donors. To remove PCR and sequencing errors, raw reads were error-corrected and collapsed into unique sequences using a nearest-neighbor algorithm that merged closely related sequences. CDR3 sequences were aligned to IMGT reference sequences to assign V, D and J gene segments. For a sequence to be retained, at least a six-nucleotide match to both a V gene segment and a J gene segment was required. A rearrangement was called productive if the CDR3 had no stop codons and remained in frame with V and J, and every other rearrangement was called non-productive. Following IMGT convention, CDR3 was defined as the stretch from the second conserved V-encoded cysteine to the conserved J-encoded phenylalanine. The earlier analysis of about 500 of the donors excluded sequences that lacked an unambiguous match to a single V gene segment. An earlier analysis of 450 to 650 of the donors called V segments functional above 56.7% productive rearrangements and segregating when the between-donor standard deviation exceeded 5%. A statistical classification framework was built for diagnosing cytomegalovirus status from the catalog of TCR beta chain sequences. In a later analysis, V and J genes were assigned by comparing TCR nucleotide sequences against IMGT/GENE-DB human TR gene sequences. The TCRdist pipeline was used in a later analysis to assign CDR3 sequences and most-parsimonious VDJ recombination scenarios. In a later analysis, each TCR beta chain was defined by its CDR3 amino acid sequence together with its V-gene family, and reads without a unique V-gene family were excluded. To address suspected cross-contamination and a sequencing artifact, a later analysis removed under 600 highly shared, low-generation-probability nucleotide sequences. In a later analysis, a clonal expansion index was calculated for each public chain from normalized within-repertoire ranks of inferred template counts. A later analysis computed generation probabilities with a VDJ recombination model fitted to out-of-frame rearrangements, and checked the results against IGoR. In a later analysis, TCR-TCR, TCR-HLA and TCR-CMV co-occurrence was scored with hypergeometric tests, and a repertoire-size bias correction was applied to TCR pairs. To estimate false discovery rates, a later analysis permuted the HLA or CMV assignments 20 times. In a later analysis, co-occurring TCRs were grouped with DBSCAN, and TCRdist sequence similarity was added when clustering was performed within HLA-allele-positive subsets. Repertoires with fewer than 30,000 or more than 120,000 public chains were left out of co-occurrence clustering, as were five repertoires with anomalous nucleotide sharing. TCRdb took over this immuneACCESS table, retaining in-frame rearrangements with V and J assigned. Such tables are incomplete; in checked studies, under half of the missing clones stem from an unresolved V gene, and the remainder is unexplained. The V and J calls and the clone size are those of that table, but D and trimming were determined from the DNA. This sample lists roughly 160,000 clones; approximately 77% were detected once. The ten largest clones add up to approximately 3.7% of the sample.

A word on this clone: It lacks a known antigen. The record has no base qualities; no much larger clone is one base away.

The CDR3 runs 13 amino acids, cysteine and phenylalanine included. Only the CDR3 portion is preserved as DNA: 39 bases, with reading frame beginning at the first base. Reading the germline V gene (reference sequence) gives CDR1 GTSNPN and CDR2 SVGIG. V lost 2 bases and J lost 5 bases; the stretch between them is 12 bases long. The cohort comprised 710 or so healthy bone marrow donors. At the time of sampling, every cohort member was nominally healthy, though immune exposures that went unrecorded were likely present. The donor was CMV seropositive and belonged to the group of over 250 seropositive cohort members. Every donor gave a peripheral blood sample, and the peripheral blood mononuclear cells from that sample were used for TCR beta sequencing. The Qiagen DNeasy Blood Extraction Kit was used to extract genomic DNA from the blood cell samples.

The source is a young man in good health and CMV-seropositive. Sequenced sample: PBMCs. The chain links TRBV30 with TRBJ2-5; the best D guess is TRBD1, with 6 bases matching. CDR3 reads: CAWSQGTAETQYF. The DNA sequence is as follows: TGTGCCTGGAGTCAGGGGACCGCGGAGACCCAGTACTTC.